The clone carrying this T cell receptor beta chain was observed a few times. TCRdb re-derived calls from the RT-PCR reads in MiXCR, one entry per CDR3 protein. The sample lists a few hundred thousand distinct CDR3 sequences; about 14% were seen once. The sample belongs to a study of response to subunit inactivated influenza vaccine. The CDR3 runs to 15 residues. Germline lookup yields CDR1 MGHDK and CDR2 SYGVNS. V lost 3 bases and J lost 5; bases outside the gene matches: 4. The V and J genes are TRBV25-1 and TRBJ2-1; 10 bases line up with TRBD2. The source was PBMCs from blood, collected roughly 12 days after vaccination. The source is a man in his forties or fifties who received an inactivated influenza vaccine. The chain's CDR3 is CASSDSGRFDNEQFF. In nucleotides, the CDR3 is TGTGCCAGCAGTGATAGCGGGAGGTTCGACAATGAGCAGTTCTTC.